Listed below are T cell receptor beta chains from one sample, sequenced in a study of OX40 agonist ivuxolimab in advanced cancers. The repertoire was sequenced with immunoSEQ multiplex PCR; TCRdb's copy has only in-frame clones and lacks some. Altogether 67,000 or so clones are present, approximately 89% being singletons, with the ten largest covering roughly 1%. Sequencing was performed on CD4+ or CD8+ T cells sorted from blood, taken in a trial of the OX40 agonist ivuxolimab. The receptor source for this set is an adult with an advanced solid tumor such as melanoma, head and neck, liver or kidney cancer. Both conserved end residues are part of each CDR3. A D gene is named only where the DNA matches it firmly. A clone size is listed for some rows: how often the clone was seen (once, few, many), or a class if it is expanded.

>.|TRBD2|TRBJ2-3|TRBV15
CATSRDQASGADTQYF
TGTGCCACCAGCAGAGATCAGGCTAGCGGGGCAGATACGCAGTATTTT
>.|.|TRBJ2-7|TRBV5-4
CASSLGEAASYEQYF
TGTGCCAGCAGCTTGGGGGAAGCGGCCTCCTACGAGCAGTACTTC
>.|TRBD1|TRBJ2-1|TRBV6-5
CASNPRDRPYNEQFF
TGTGCCAGCAACCCCCGGGACAGGCCCTACAATGAGCAGTTCTTC
>.|.|TRBJ1-2|TRBV5-1
CASSIGRGPGANYGYTF
TGCGCCAGCAGCATAGGCAGGGGACCTGGTGCTAACTATGGCTACACCTTC
>once|.|TRBJ1-3|TRBV7-9
CASSSTALRNTIYF
TGTGCCAGCAGCTCGACCGCCCTAAGAAACACCATATATTTT
>.|.|TRBJ2-7|TRBV23-1
CASSRVYEQYF
TGCGCCAGCAGTCGGGTCTACGAGCAGTACTTC
>.|.|TRBJ1-2|TRBV6-1
CASSVTGYGYTF
TGTGCCAGCAGTGTAACGGGCTATGGCTACACCTTC
>.|.|TRBJ2-1|TRBV5-5
CASSFPGSYNEQFF
TGTGCCAGCAGCTTCCCAGGGTCCTACAATGAGCAGTTCTTC
>.|TRBD2|TRBJ2-3|TRBV30
CAWSVAGGADTQYF
TGTGCCTGGAGTGTAGCGGGGGGGGCAGATACGCAGTATTTT
>.|.|TRBJ1-6|TRBV30
CAWRSSYNSPLHF
TGTGCCTGGAGAAGCTCCTATAATTCACCCCTCCACTTT
>once|TRBD2|TRBJ2-3|TRBV5-6
CASSWARLAGGQDTQYF
TGTGCCAGCAGCTGGGCCAGACTAGCGGGGGGGCAGGATACGCAGTATTTT
>once|TRBD1|TRBJ2-7|TRBV15
CATSRERQGYEQYF
TGTGCCACCAGCAGAGAAAGACAGGGCTACGAGCAGTACTTC
>few|TRBD2|TRBJ2-1|TRBV28
CASGYAWRGIHEQFF
TGTGCCAGCGGCTACGCATGGCGGGGGATCCATGAGCAGTTCTTC
>.|TRBD1|TRBJ2-7|TRBV12-5
CASGQGGSYEQYF
TGTGCTAGCGGACAGGGAGGTTCGTACGAGCAGTACTTC
>.|TRBD1|TRBJ1-1|TRBV7-2
CASSSRSGTGLLNTEAFF
TGTGCCAGCAGCTCCCGCTCCGGGACAGGGTTGCTGAACACTGAAGCTTTCTTT
>.|.|TRBJ1-1|TRBV7-8
CASSSIRGTLNTEAFF
TGTGCCAGCAGCTCGATCCGCGGGACATTAAACACTGAAGCTTTCTTT
>.|.|TRBJ1-1|TRBV6-5
CASSSRHANTEAFF
TGTGCCAGCAGTTCCCGACATGCGAACACTGAAGCTTTCTTT
>.|TRBD1|TRBJ2-2|TRBV30
CAWNARDRDSGELFF
TGTGCCTGGAACGCACGGGACAGGGATTCCGGGGAGCTGTTTTTT
>once|.|TRBJ2-7|TRBV7-9
CASSLDGGYEQYF
TGTGCCAGCAGCTTAGATGGGGGTTACGAGCAGTACTTC
>.|TRBD1|TRBJ2-7|TRBV7-2
CASSLAQGAREQYF
TGTGCCAGCAGCTTAGCGCAGGGGGCACGGGAGCAGTACTTC
>.|TRBD1|TRBJ2-7|TRBV5-1
CAKRTGGSYEQYF
TGCGCCAAGCGAACAGGGGGCTCCTACGAGCAGTACTTC
>.|TRBD1|TRBJ2-5|TRBV4-2
CASSQGTRDRGLETQYF
TGTGCCAGCAGCCAAGGCACCCGGGACAGGGGGCTTGAGACCCAGTACTTC
>.|.|TRBJ1-3|TRBV10-2
CASSRGKESSGNTIYF
TGCGCCAGCAGTCGGGGGAAAGAGAGCTCTGGAAACACCATATATTTT
>.|TRBD2|TRBJ2-2|TRBV4-2
CASSQGLTSGLTGELFF
TGTGCCAGCAGCCAAGGTTTGACTAGCGGCCTCACCGGGGAGCTGTTTTTT
>.|.|TRBJ1-2|TRBV6-5
CASSYQGRGSYTF
TGTGCCAGCAGTTACCAGGGCCGTGGGAGCTACACCTTC
>.|.|TRBJ2-3|TRBV13
CASSLNPLQDTQYF
TGTGCCAGCAGCTTAAATCCCCTACAAGATACGCAGTATTTT
>.|.|TRBJ1-4|TRBV4-1
CASSQDQRAEEKLFF
TGCGCCAGCAGCCAAGATCAAAGGGCGGAGGAAAAACTGTTTTTT
>.|.|TRBJ1-1|TRBV5-5
CASSLDGWGWEAFF
TGTGCCAGCAGCTTGGATGGTTGGGGATGGGAAGCTTTCTTT
>.|.|TRBJ2-3|TRBV10-2
CASLRAGDFRNTQYF
TGCGCCAGCTTGAGGGCGGGTGACTTCCGGAATACGCAGTATTTT
>once|.|TRBJ2-3|TRBV4-1
CASSHLKGLAADTQYF
TGCGCCAGCAGCCATCTAAAGGGGCTAGCCGCAGATACGCAGTATTTT
>once|.|TRBJ1-4|TRBV5-5
CASSLGGATNEKLFF
TGTGCCAGCAGCTTGGGCGGGGCAACTAATGAAAAACTGTTTTTT
>.|.|TRBJ2-1|TRBV6-1
CASSEGGRQRQFF
TGTGCCAGCAGTGAAGGAGGGCGGCAGAGGCAGTTCTTC
>.|TRBD2|TRBJ2-1|TRBV2
CASRGLAASSYNEQFF
TGTGCCAGCAGGGGACTAGCTGCATCCTCCTACAATGAGCAGTTCTTC
>once|.|TRBJ2-3|TRBV6-1
CASSDTDTQYF
TGTGCCAGCAGTGACACAGATACGCAGTATTTT
>few|.|TRBJ1-1|TRBV20-1
CSARGGAEAFF
TGCAGTGCTAGAGGGGGCGCTGAAGCTTTCTTT